These 12 T cell receptor beta chains were sequenced from one sample in a study of CD8 T cells in Susac syndrome. Random hexamers were used to reverse transcribe the RNA input (about 0.5 to 1 ug). TCRdb passed the immunoSEQ multiplex PCR reads through MiXCR, listing each CDR3 protein once. The sample carries some 240,000 distinct CDR3 sequences, 96% recorded once. The sequenced sample was CD4+ T cells from PBMCs. The receptors shown here come from a human donor with Susac syndrome.

Here the CDR3 reads CASSYSLGNQPQHF. The DNA for the CDR3 is TGTGCCAGCAGTTACTCGCTGGGGAACCAGCCCCAGCATTTT. V usage is TRBV6-2 or TRBV6-3 and J usage is TRBJ1-5; D is undetermined. V lost 0 bases and J lost 7, with 10 bases in between. Per germline, CDR1 MNHEY and CDR2 SVGEGT. This CDR3 has 14 residues.

This chain links TRBV19 with TRBJ2-7; D ambiguous. The CDR3 consists of 13 residues. Germline V gives CDR1 LNHDA, CDR2 SQIVND (reference sequence). Trimming cost V 4 bases and J 0 bases, with 7 bases left between them. CDR3 protein: CASSKADSYEQYF. The CDR3 nucleotides are TGTGCCAGTAGTAAGGCAGACTCCTACGAGCAGTACTTC.

The chain couples TRBV28 to TRBJ1-5; no firm D call. There are 13 residues in the CDR3. The germline gives CDR1 MDHEN, CDR2 SYDVKM. Trimming removed 6 bases from V and 0 bases from J, with 6 bases in between. The CDR3 protein is CASSNPSNQPQHF. DNA for the CDR3: TGTGCCAGCAGCAACCCTAGCAATCAGCCCCAGCATTTT.

The V and J genes are TRBV2 and TRBJ2-1, with a possible D match to TRBD1 (5 bases). V lost 2 bases, J lost 12 bases, and 8 bases lay in between. The CDR3 has 11 amino acids. In germline, CDR1 is SNHLY, CDR2 FYNNEI. The CDR3 DNA reads TGTGCCAGCAGTGAATCAGGGCGGCAGTTCTTC. Translated, it gives CASSESGRQFF. The full variable domain, in which reference TRBV2 and TRBJ2-1 provide the parts outside the CDR3, is EPEVTQTPSHQVTQMGQEVILRCVPISNHLYFYWYRQILGQKVEFLVSFYNNEISEKSEIFDDQFSVERPDGSNFTLKIRSTKLEDSAMYFCASSESGRQFFGPGTRLTVL.

The rearrangement joins TRBV12-5 to TRBJ1-2; 7 bases align to TRBD1. Germline V gives CDR1 LGHNT, CDR2 FRNRAP. This CDR3 has 11 residues. The trim removed 1 base at V and 12 bases at J, leaving 2 bases unmatched. This CDR3 is CASGLEGADTF. For the CDR3, the DNA is TGTGCTAGTGGTTTGGAGGGGGCGGACACCTTC. The whole variable domain, filled in from reference TRBV12-5 and TRBJ1-2, reads DARVTQTPRHKVTEMGQEVTMRCQPILGHNTVFWYRQTMMQGLELLAYFRNRAPLDDSGMPKDRFSAEMPDATLATLKIQPSEPRDSAVYFCASGLEGADTFGSGTRLTVV.

The chain employs TRBV24-1 and TRBJ2-6; D uncertain. V lost 1 base to trimming and J lost 1 base, with 4 bases between them. The germline gives CDR1 KGHDR, CDR2 SFDVKD. The CDR3 length is 15 residues. The CDR3 bases are TGTGCCACCAGTGATTTAGGGTCTGGGGCCAACGTCCTGACTTTC. It codes for CATSDLGSGANVLTF.

This clonotype appeared a single time. This sequence joins TRBV12-5 and TRBJ2-7; D not resolved. This CDR3 is built from 11 residues. Germline assignment: CDR1 LGHNT and CDR2 FRNRAP. Between the trimmed V and J ends, which lost 3 bases and 3 bases, there was a span of 3 bases. CDR3 DNA sequence: TGTGCTAGTGGTTTTAACTACGAGCAGTACTTC. Translating gives CASGFNYEQYF.

This rearrangement joins TRBV5-4 to TRBJ2-5; tentatively, D is TRBD2 (6 bases). Germline V gives CDR1 SGHNT, CDR2 YYREEE (reference sequence). V was shortened by 4 bases and J by 5 bases, with 15 bases between the two germline ends. The CDR3 has 14 residues. Here the CDR3 DNA reads TGTGCCAGCAGCCGGGACTCCCGGGGGGAGACCCAGTACTTC. Its protein product is CASSRDSRGETQYF.

This clonotype is a singleton in its sample. The genes are TRBV3-1 and TRBJ1-1, with 9 positions matching TRBD1. V lost 4 bases, J lost 10 bases, and 4 bases stayed unmatched. Per germline, CDR1 LGHDT and CDR2 YNNKEL (reference sequence). The CDR3 runs to 12 residues. CDR3 in DNA: TGTGCCAGCAGCCTCGGACAGGGGAGAGCTTTCTTT. This codes for CASSLGQGRAFF.

The gene calls are TRBV15 and TRBJ2-2; TRBD1 aligns across 10 bases. The CDR3 runs 16 residues. V dropped 5 bases and J dropped 3; count of bases not matched to a gene: 6. Germline CDR1 LNHNV, CDR2 YYDKDF (reference sequence). The CDR3 is CATSATGGWDTGELFF. As DNA, the CDR3 is TGTGCCACCAGCGCGACAGGGGGCTGGGACACCGGGGAGCTGTTTTTT.

This clonotype has just one count. V is TRBV7-8 and J is TRBJ1-2; D not resolved. The CDR3 is made up of 14 amino acids. CDR1 and CDR2 from the germline V gene are SGHVS and FQNEAQ. The V and J ends lost 3 bases and 7 bases respectively, with 15 bases between them. The CDR3 sequence is CASSFGSLNGGYTF. The CDR3 nucleotides read TGTGCCAGCAGCTTCGGGTCCCTTAACGGTGGCTACACCTTC.

The chain is built from TRBV9 and TRBJ2-3; D might be TRBD2 (5 bases). Germline lookup yields CDR1 SGDLS and CDR2 YYNGEE. V dropped 0 bases and J dropped 6 bases, with 11 bases sitting between them. The CDR3 has 14 residues. The CDR3 loop reads CASSVAASKDTQYF. The CDR3 coding sequence is TGTGCCAGCAGCGTAGCGGCTAGCAAGGATACGCAGTATTTT.